The rows below give T cell receptor beta chains drawn from one sample of a study of cytomegalovirus exposure and HLA in healthy donors. Some clones are missing from TCRdb's copy, which holds only in-frame ones; the method was immunoSEQ multiplex PCR. The table has roughly 250,000 clones, approximately 85% seen once. The sample was PBMCs. These receptors were obtained from a woman aged 35 to 49 in good health and CMV-seropositive. CDR3s include the opening cysteine and the closing phenylalanine or tryptophan. D genes are given only for firm matches. A clone size is listed for some rows: how often the clone was seen (once, few, many), or a class if it is expanded.

clone_size: NA; j_call: TRBJ1-5; d_call: NA; v_call: TRBV7-2; cdr3_aa: CASSSTDSNQPQHF; cdr3_nt: TGTGCCAGCAGCTCGACAGATAGCAATCAGCCCCAGCATTTT
clone_size: NA; j_call: TRBJ2-7; d_call: NA; v_call: TRBV19; cdr3_aa: CASSIGQSEQYF; cdr3_nt: TGTGCCAGTAGTATAGGACAATCCGAGCAGTACTTC
clone_size: NA; j_call: TRBJ2-2; d_call: NA; v_call: TRBV4-3; cdr3_aa: CASSHLTGELLF; cdr3_nt: TGCGCCAGCAGCCACTTGACCGGGGAGCTGCTTTTT
clone_size: NA; j_call: TRBJ2-1; d_call: TRBD2; v_call: TRBV9; cdr3_aa: CASSPGGGGSYNEQFF; cdr3_nt: TGTGCCAGCAGCCCTGGGGGGGGAGGGTCCTACAATGAGCAGTTCTTC
clone_size: NA; j_call: TRBJ2-3; d_call: NA; v_call: TRBV5-8; cdr3_aa: CASSLGASQRFADTQYF; cdr3_nt: TGTGCCAGCAGCTTGGGAGCTAGCCAAAGGTTCGCAGATACGCAGTATTTT
clone_size: NA; j_call: TRBJ2-1; d_call: TRBD2; v_call: TRBV4-3; cdr3_aa: CASSQEIFGGASGITYNEQFF; cdr3_nt: TGCGCCAGCAGCCAAGAGATATTTGGGGGGGCTAGCGGGATAACGTACAATGAGCAGTTCTTC
clone_size: NA; j_call: TRBJ2-2; d_call: TRBD1; v_call: TRBV6-1; cdr3_aa: CASSEGQGQTGELFF; cdr3_nt: TGTGCCAGCAGTGAGGGACAGGGTCAAACCGGGGAGCTGTTTTTT
clone_size: NA; j_call: TRBJ2-7; d_call: TRBD2; v_call: TRBV7-6; cdr3_aa: CASSPSIAGGLYEQYF; cdr3_nt: TGTGCCAGCAGCCCATCAATAGCGGGAGGGTTATACGAGCAGTACTTC
clone_size: few; j_call: TRBJ1-1; d_call: TRBD1; v_call: TRBV11-3; cdr3_aa: CASSLQGGNTEAFF; cdr3_nt: TGTGCCAGCAGCTTACAGGGGGGGAACACTGAAGCTTTCTTT
clone_size: NA; j_call: TRBJ2-1; d_call: NA; v_call: TRBV27; cdr3_aa: CASSFTRDSYNEQFF; cdr3_nt: TGTGCCAGCAGTTTCACGCGGGACTCCTACAATGAGCAGTTCTTC
clone_size: NA; j_call: TRBJ2-5; d_call: TRBD2; v_call: TRBV5-4; cdr3_aa: CASSGTSGEETQYF; cdr3_nt: TGTGCCAGCAGCGGTACTAGCGGAGAAGAGACCCAGTACTTC
clone_size: NA; j_call: TRBJ1-3; d_call: NA; v_call: TRBV28; cdr3_aa: CASSLSGRTSGNTIYF; cdr3_nt: TGTGCCAGCAGTTTATCAGGGCGGACCTCTGGAAACACCATATATTTT
clone_size: once; j_call: TRBJ2-3; d_call: TRBD2; v_call: TRBV11-3; cdr3_aa: CASSYTSGKADTQYF; cdr3_nt: TGTGCCAGCAGCTATACTAGCGGGAAGGCAGATACGCAGTATTTT
clone_size: NA; j_call: TRBJ2-1; d_call: TRBD1; v_call: TRBV6-4; cdr3_aa: CASSGDGTGGYNEQFF; cdr3_nt: TGTGCCAGCAGTGGGGACGGGACAGGAGGTTACAATGAGCAGTTCTTC
clone_size: NA; j_call: TRBJ2-7; d_call: TRBD2; v_call: TRBV11-3; cdr3_aa: CASSLGPASGSYEQYF; cdr3_nt: TGTGCCAGCAGCCTAGGGCCGGCTAGCGGCTCCTACGAGCAGTACTTC
clone_size: few; j_call: TRBJ2-3; d_call: TRBD2; v_call: TRBV28; cdr3_aa: CASSPARSALAAGTQYF; cdr3_nt: TGTGCCAGCAGTCCAGCAAGGAGCGCGCTAGCGGCTGGTACGCAGTATTTT
clone_size: NA; j_call: TRBJ2-7; d_call: NA; v_call: TRBV7-9; cdr3_aa: CASSLLAIQSGSYEQYF; cdr3_nt: TGTGCCAGCAGCTTACTGGCCATCCAATCTGGCAGTTACGAGCAGTACTTC
clone_size: NA; j_call: TRBJ1-5; d_call: NA; v_call: TRBV6-1; cdr3_aa: CASRFRGNQPQHF; cdr3_nt: TGTGCCAGCAGGTTTCGCGGCAATCAGCCCCAGCATTTT
clone_size: NA; j_call: TRBJ2-7; d_call: TRBD1; v_call: TRBV7-2; cdr3_aa: CASSSRQGDAYEQYF; cdr3_nt: TGTGCCAGCAGCTCGCGACAGGGGGACGCCTACGAGCAGTACTTC
clone_size: NA; j_call: TRBJ1-1; d_call: NA; v_call: TRBV11-2; cdr3_aa: CASSPPLQGLYTEAFF; cdr3_nt: TGTGCCAGCAGCCCACCACTACAGGGCCTCTACACTGAAGCTTTCTTT